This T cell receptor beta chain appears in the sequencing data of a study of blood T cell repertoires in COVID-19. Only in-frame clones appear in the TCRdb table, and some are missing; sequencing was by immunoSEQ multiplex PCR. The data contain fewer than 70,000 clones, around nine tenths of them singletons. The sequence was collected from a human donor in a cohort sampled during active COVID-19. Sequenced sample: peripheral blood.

This CDR3 is CASTIMGGGGTYEQYF. The CDR3 bases are TGCGCCAGCACCATAATGGGTGGCGGGGGCACCTACGAGCAGTACTTC. The chain couples TRBV10-2 to TRBJ2-7; D is perhaps TRBD2 (7 bases). The CDR3 covers 16 residues. The V gene's germline CDR1 is WSHSY and CDR2 SAAADI. V was trimmed by 7 bases and J by 2 bases, leaving 21 bases between them.